These T cell receptor beta chains were read from a single sample in a study of human T cells and chemical hapten exposure. A single record per CDR3 protein comes from TCRdb applying MiXCR to the RACE reads. The table lists approximately 350,000 distinct CDR3 sequences, around 6% of them singletons. This sample comprised whole blood, obtained in connection with sensitization to the hapten diphenylcyclopropenone (DPC). The receptors come from a woman between 18 and 29 years old with alopecia areata. Some clones in this sample may be carry-over from other donors' samples. Both conserved end residues are part of each CDR3. The D gene is left open where the match is weak. Clone size is shown for a subset of rows, as once, few, many or a class of expanded clone.

cdr3_aa,cdr3_nt,v_call,j_call,d_call,clone_size
CSARDRGGLSTDTQYF,TGCAGTGCTAGAGATAGGGGCGGGCTTAGCACAGATACGCAGTATTTT,TRBV20-1,TRBJ2-3,.,many
CASSPGPGRMDIQYF,TGTGCCAGCAGCCCGGGCCCGGGCCGGATGGACATTCAGTACTTC,TRBV7-2,TRBJ2-4,.,.
CASSQRSGGAYEQYF,TGCGCCAGCAGCCAAAGGTCTGGGGGTGCCTACGAGCAGTACTTC,TRBV4-3,TRBJ2-7,.,many
CASQTPGGYEQYF,TGTGCCAGTCAGACCCCCGGGGGCTACGAGCAGTACTTC,TRBV12-3/TRBV12-4,TRBJ2-7,.,.
CASSDSAGQGSPLHF,TGTGCCAGCAGTGACTCGGCGGGTCAAGGATCACCCCTCCACTTT,TRBV6-4,TRBJ1-6,.,many
CASSFRDSFYEQYF,TGTGCCAGCAGTTTTCGGGACAGCTTCTACGAGCAGTACTTC,TRBV6-5,TRBJ2-7,TRBD1,few
CASRDDRGANYGYTF,TGTGCCAGCAGAGATGACAGGGGCGCTAACTATGGCTACACCTTC,TRBV6-5,TRBJ1-2,TRBD1,few
CASSEVPLAGITDTQYF,TGTGCCAGCAGTGAAGTACCCCTAGCGGGGATTACAGATACGCAGTATTTT,TRBV25-1,TRBJ2-3,TRBD2,few
CSYTPGGAETQYF,TGCAGTTACACTCCCGGGGGCGCTGAGACCCAGTACTTC,TRBV20-1,TRBJ2-5,.,.
CASSEEGSNQPQHF,TGTGCCAGCAGTGAAGAAGGTTCCAATCAGCCCCAGCATTTT,TRBV6-1,TRBJ1-5,.,.
CSARGAAGAHYEQYF,TGCAGTGCTAGGGGGGCGGCAGGGGCACACTACGAGCAGTACTTC,TRBV20-1,TRBJ2-7,.,.
CASSPGLTWDTQYF,TGTGCCAGCAGCCCCGGGTTAACCTGGGATACGCAGTATTTT,TRBV12-3/TRBV12-4,TRBJ2-3,.,few
CASGQGQGNEPQHF,TGTGCCAGCGGACAGGGACAGGGGAATGAGCCCCAGCATTTT,TRBV6-1,TRBJ1-5,TRBD1,few
CSVTAEGTQETQYF,TGCAGCGTCACGGCGGAGGGGACTCAAGAGACCCAGTACTTC,TRBV29-1,TRBJ2-5,.,.
CASSPWTGSYEQYF,TGTGCCAGCAGCCCATGGACCGGCTCCTACGAGCAGTACTTC,TRBV7-8,TRBJ2-7,.,many
CASSYSWAGILSGANVLTF,TGTGCCAGCAGTTACTCGTGGGCAGGGATACTCTCTGGGGCCAACGTCCTGACTTTC,TRBV6-5,TRBJ2-6,.,.
CASSYSAGGGKQYF,TGTGCCAGCAGTTACTCCGCCGGTGGGGGCAAGCAGTACTTC,TRBV6-2/TRBV6-3,TRBJ2-7,.,many
CASRPVLRGNEKLFF,TGTGCCAGCCGACCGGTCTTAAGGGGTAATGAAAAACTGTTTTTT,TRBV28,TRBJ1-4,.,few
CASSPQDNYGYTF,TGTGCCAGCAGTCCACAGGATAACTATGGCTACACCTTC,TRBV27,TRBJ1-2,.,many
CASSSTTLTVYF,TGTGCCAGCAGTTCCACCACCCTGACCGTGTACTTC,TRBV28,TRBJ2-5,.,.